This T cell receptor beta chain is drawn from a study of immune evolution from preneoplasia to lung adenocarcinoma. Notes on the study in general: Normal lung had highest clonality; later lesions appeared denser, more diverse.

The data were produced by immunoSEQ multiplex PCR, yet TCRdb's version contains in-frame clones alone and is incomplete. The table records thousands of clones, roughly 80% of them present only once. This clone was detected only a few times. Its antigen is currently unknown. The CDR3 totals 14 residues. V was clipped by 0 bases and J by 8 bases, with 9 bases between them. Germline CDR1 is SGHRS and CDR2 is YFSETQ. The receptor was derived from a person aged 60-80 years with lung adenocarcinoma. The V gene is TRBV5-1, the J gene TRBJ1-6, with D unclear. Input material: FFPE adjacent normal lung tissue. In DNA, the CDR3 is TGCGCCAGCAGCTTGGGGAAATGGGATTCACCCCTCCACTTT. This sequence encodes CASSLGKWDSPLHF.